This T cell receptor (beta chain) was sequenced during a study of T cell responses to AZD1222 COVID-19 vaccine. Trimming removed 0 bases at V and 5 bases at J, with 8 bases between. Germline CDR1 PRHDT, CDR2 FYEKMQ (reference sequence). The CDR3 loop spans 14 amino acids. Data came from immunoSEQ multiplex PCR; TCRdb stores just in-frame clones and leaves some out. The sample records roughly 150,000 clones, around 90% being singletons. The specimen comprised peripheral blood, sampled 28 days after the second AZD1222 dose. The source is an adult who received the AZD1222 COVID-19 vaccine. This sequence joins TRBV13 and TRBJ1-3; D not certain. CDR3 nucleotides: TGTGCCAGCAGCTTAGGAGGAATTCGAAACACCATATATTTT. It encodes CASSLGGIRNTIYF.